The 11 T cell receptor beta chains listed next were all sequenced from one sample in a study of lymphopenia after photon versus proton radiotherapy. Assay: immunoSEQ multiplex PCR; the TCRdb copy retains only in-frame clones and omits some. The table shows some 70,000 clones, with 85% to 90% occurring only once. The material sequenced was peripheral blood, taken from a patient treated with proton-based radiotherapy. The receptors were gathered from a man older than 75 with esophageal cancer.

The V call is TRBV5-1, the J call TRBJ1-1; D uncertain. This CDR3 spans 15 amino acids. From germline, CDR1 is SGHRS and CDR2 YFSETQ. V was cut by 1 base and J by 1 base, with 11 bases left in between. In DNA, the CDR3 is TGCGCCAGCAGCTTGAACGGCGGAGAGAACACTGAAGCTTTCTTT. Translation: CASSLNGGENTEAFF.

V is TRBV5-1 and J is TRBJ2-3; possibly TRBD1 or TRBD2 for D (6 bases each). CDR3 length: 16 residues. CDR1 is SGHRS, CDR2 YFSETQ, per germline. Trimming removed 4 bases from V and 1 base from J, with 16 bases in between. The CDR3 DNA reads TGCGCCAGCAGCCCCCGCACAGGGACTGGCACAGATACGCAGTATTTT. Translation: CASSPRTGTGTDTQYF.

The chain joins TRBV7-4 to TRBJ2-5, with D tentatively TRBD2 (6 bases). The DNA end favors TRBJ2-7, so the J call may be wrong. CDR1 is SGHVT, CDR2 SQSDAQ, per germline. This CDR3 has 14 residues. CDR3 region: CASSLGTYQYEQYF. CDR3 in DNA: TGTGCCAGCAGCTTGGGGACTTATCAATACGAGCAGTACTTC.

The genes are TRBV1 and TRBJ2-7. TRBV1 is recorded as a pseudogene. The CDR3 spans 9 residues. CDR3 bases: TGCACCAGCGGAAACGAGCAGTACTTC. This codes for CTSGNEQYF.

The V call is TRBV7-9, the J call TRBJ1-1, with TRBD1 identical over 8 bases. This CDR3 contains 15 residues. Germline V CDR1 and CDR2: SEHNR, FQNEAQ (reference sequence). J gave up 0 bases and V 6 bases, and 6 bases lay outside the gene matches. This CDR3 is CASRRLDRVNTEAFF. CDR3 DNA sequence: TGTGCCAGCAGACGTTTGGACAGGGTGAACACTGAAGCTTTCTTT. Full variable domain (outside the CDR3, taken from reference TRBV7-9 and TRBJ1-1): DTGVSQNPRHKITKRGQNVTFRCDPISEHNRLYWYRQTLGQGPEFLTYFQNEAQLEKSRLLSDRFSAERPKGSFSTLEIQRTEQGDSAMYLCASRRLDRVNTEAFFGQGTRLTVV.

The CDR3 reads CASSPSGRWTAVRDTQYF. The CDR3 DNA is TGTGCCAGCAGCCCCTCAGGCCGTTGGACGGCGGTCCGGGATACGCAGTATTTT. J is TRBJ2-3 and V is TRBV7-9; D is unresolved. Trimming cost V 5 bases and J 6 bases, with 27 bases left between them. The germline gives CDR1 SEHNR, CDR2 FQNEAQ (reference sequence). The CDR3 totals 18 residues.

The chain has TRBV19 and TRBJ1-2; 8 bases are shared with TRBD1. This CDR3 spans 15 amino acids. CDR1 and CDR2 (germline): LNHDA, SQIVND (reference sequence). The trim removed 3 bases at V and 0 bases at J, leaving 3 bases unmatched. In DNA form, the CDR3 reads TGTGCCAGTAGTATTCAGGGGGCTTCTAACTATGGCTACACCTTC. It is translated as CASSIQGASNYGYTF.

This clone has only a few counts. J is TRBJ2-7 and V is TRBV7-2; perhaps TRBD1 as D (5 bases). Trimming took 7 bases from V and 7 from J, leaving 20 bases between them. The CDR3 loop spans 14 amino acids. The germline V gene encodes CDR1 SGHTA and CDR2 FQGNSA. CDR3 nucleotides: TGTGCCAGCACCCCGTTTAATCAGGGCGGTGAGCAGTACTTC. As protein: CASTPFNQGGEQYF. Together with reference TRBV7-2 and TRBJ2-7, the CDR3 gives the full variable domain: GAGVSQSPSNKVTEKGKDVELRCDPISGHTALYWYRQSLGQGLEFLIYFQGNSAPDKSGLPSDRFSAERTGGSVSTLTIQRTQQEDSAVYLCASTPFNQGGEQYFGPGTRLTVT.

CDR3 coding DNA: TGTGCCAGCAGCTCGGGACAGGCGTATGGCTACACCTTC. It codes for CASSSGQAYGYTF. V is TRBV7-9 and J is TRBJ1-2; 8 positions match TRBD1. Per germline, CDR1 SEHNR and CDR2 FQNEAQ (reference sequence). Trimming took 4 bases from V and 5 from J; bases not matched to a gene: 3. This CDR3 is 13 amino acids long.

This clone has more than one count but fewer than ten. V usage is TRBV7-9 and J usage is TRBJ2-7, with TRBD2 as a possible D gene (6 bases). This CDR3 has 14 residues. With 1 base removed from V and 6 bases from J, the gap between germline ends came to 13 bases. Per germline, CDR1 SEHNR and CDR2 FQNEAQ (reference sequence). CDR3 nucleotides: TGTGCCAGCAGCTTAGTAGGAGGGTTGGGCGAGCAGTACTTC. This encodes CASSLVGGLGEQYF.

The chain uses TRBV4-3 and TRBJ1-3; D possibly corresponds to TRBD1 (5 bases). Trimming cost V 0 bases and J 0 bases, with 18 bases left between them. The CDR3 covers 19 residues. The germline gives CDR1 LGHNA, CDR2 YSLEER. The CDR3 DNA is TGCGCCAGCAGCCAAGAATGGGCGACAGCCAGAAGCTCTGGAAACACCATATATTTT. This gives the protein CASSQEWATARSSGNTIYF.